The TCR beta chain described here comes from a study of early T cells in non-severe SARS-CoV-2 infection. Study context: Chains from this unsorted whole-blood bulk RNA could not be paired.

Attachment of unique molecular identifiers was made to individual cDNA molecules. TCRdb reanalysed the 5' RACE reads using MiXCR and keeps one entry per CDR3 protein. The sample has approximately 60,000 distinct CDR3 sequences, roughly an eighth seen once. This clonotype was counted only a few times. This CDR3 has 14 residues. The germline gives CDR1 DFQATT, CDR2 SNEGSKA (reference sequence). Trimming at V came to 5 bases and at J to 7 bases, leaving 8 bases not matched to a gene. The source of this sequence is an adult who was a healthcare worker with PCR-confirmed SARS-CoV-2 infection or an uninfected control (not recorded which). The sequencing input was whole blood. The chain links TRBV20-1 to TRBJ1-5, with 10 bases fitting TRBD1. The CDR3 loop is CSASDRGRSQPQHF. CDR3 DNA sequence: TGCAGTGCTTCTGACAGGGGGCGAAGCCAGCCCCAGCATTTT.